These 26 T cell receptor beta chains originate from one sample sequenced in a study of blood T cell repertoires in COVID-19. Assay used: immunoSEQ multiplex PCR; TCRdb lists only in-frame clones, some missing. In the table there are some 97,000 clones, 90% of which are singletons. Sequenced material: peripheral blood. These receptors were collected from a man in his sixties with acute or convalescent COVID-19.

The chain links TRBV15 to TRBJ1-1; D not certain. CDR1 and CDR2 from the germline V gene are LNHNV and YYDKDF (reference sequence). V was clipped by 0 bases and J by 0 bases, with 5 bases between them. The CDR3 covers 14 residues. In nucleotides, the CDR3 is TGTGCCACCAGCAGAGATACTATGAACACTGAAGCTTTCTTT. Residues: CATSRDTMNTEAFF.

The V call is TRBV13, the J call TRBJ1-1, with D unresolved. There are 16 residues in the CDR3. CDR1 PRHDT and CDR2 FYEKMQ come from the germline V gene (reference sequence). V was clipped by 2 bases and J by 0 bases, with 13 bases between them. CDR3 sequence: CASSLIGVGLNTEAFF. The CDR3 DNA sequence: TGTGCCAGCAGCTTAATCGGGGTAGGATTGAACACTGAAGCTTTCTTT. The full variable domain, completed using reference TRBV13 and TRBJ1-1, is AAGVIQSPRHLIKEKRETATLKCYPIPRHDTVYWYQQGPGQDPQFLISFYEKMQSDKGSIPDRFSAQQFSDYHSELNMSSLELGDSALYFCASSLIGVGLNTEAFFGQGTRLTVV.

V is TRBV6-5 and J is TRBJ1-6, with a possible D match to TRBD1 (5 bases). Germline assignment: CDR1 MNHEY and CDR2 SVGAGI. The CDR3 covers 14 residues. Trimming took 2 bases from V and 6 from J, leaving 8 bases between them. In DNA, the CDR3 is TGTGCCAGCAGTTACGGCCAGGGTAATTCACCCCTCCACTTT. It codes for CASSYGQGNSPLHF.

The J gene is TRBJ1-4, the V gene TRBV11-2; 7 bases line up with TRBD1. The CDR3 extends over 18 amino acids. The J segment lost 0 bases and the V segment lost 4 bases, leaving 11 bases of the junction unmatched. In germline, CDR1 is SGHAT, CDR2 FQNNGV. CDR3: CASSSRTGRGATNEKLFF. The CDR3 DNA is TGTGCCAGCAGCTCGCGGACAGGCCGAGGGGCAACTAATGAAAAACTGTTTTTT.

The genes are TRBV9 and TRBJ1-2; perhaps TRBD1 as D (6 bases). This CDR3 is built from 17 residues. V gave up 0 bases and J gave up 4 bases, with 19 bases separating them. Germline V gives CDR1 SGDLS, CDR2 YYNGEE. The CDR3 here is CASSVAHRGRGSYGYTF. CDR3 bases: TGTGCCAGCAGCGTAGCTCATAGGGGGAGAGGAAGCTATGGCTACACCTTC.

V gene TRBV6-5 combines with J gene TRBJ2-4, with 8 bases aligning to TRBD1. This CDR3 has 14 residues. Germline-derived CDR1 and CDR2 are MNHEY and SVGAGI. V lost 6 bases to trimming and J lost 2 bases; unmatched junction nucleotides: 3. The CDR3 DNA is TGTGCCAGCAGGACCAGGGGGCCCAAAAACATTCAGTACTTC. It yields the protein CASRTRGPKNIQYF.

The CDR3 loop reads CASSYWTADNEKLFF. For the CDR3, the DNA is TGTGCCAGCAGTTACTGGACAGCCGATAATGAAAAACTGTTTTTT. V gene TRBV6-6 combines with J gene TRBJ1-4, with D perhaps matching TRBD1 (6 bases). V shed 1 base and J shed 4 bases, with 10 bases lying between them. The germline gives CDR1 MNHNY, CDR2 SVGAGI (reference sequence). The CDR3 is made up of 15 amino acids.

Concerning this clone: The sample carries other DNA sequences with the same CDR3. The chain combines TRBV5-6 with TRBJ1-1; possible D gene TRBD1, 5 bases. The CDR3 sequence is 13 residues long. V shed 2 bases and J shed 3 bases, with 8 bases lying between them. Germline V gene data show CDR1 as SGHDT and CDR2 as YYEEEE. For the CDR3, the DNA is TGTGCCAGCAGCTTCAGGGAAGACACTGAAGCTTTCTTT. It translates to CASSFREDTEAFF.

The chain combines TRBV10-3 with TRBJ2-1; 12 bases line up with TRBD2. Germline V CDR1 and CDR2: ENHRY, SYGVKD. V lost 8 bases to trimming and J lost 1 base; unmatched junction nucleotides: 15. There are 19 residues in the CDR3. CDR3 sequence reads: CAIFSGTSGPRGSYNEQFF. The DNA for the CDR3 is TGTGCCATCTTTAGCGGGACTAGCGGGCCCCGAGGGTCCTACAATGAGCAGTTCTTC.

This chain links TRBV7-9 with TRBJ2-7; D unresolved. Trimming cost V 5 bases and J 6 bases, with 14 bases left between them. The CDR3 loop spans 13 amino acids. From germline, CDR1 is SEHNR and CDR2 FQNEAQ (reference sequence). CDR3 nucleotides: TGTGCCAGCAGCCCCAACACAGAAAGCGAGCAGTACTTC. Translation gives CASSPNTESEQYF.

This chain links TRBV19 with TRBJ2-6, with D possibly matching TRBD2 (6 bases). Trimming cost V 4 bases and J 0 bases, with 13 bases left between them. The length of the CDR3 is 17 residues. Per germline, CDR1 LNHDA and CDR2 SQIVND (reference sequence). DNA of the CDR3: TGTGCCAGTAGTACCCCAGGGAGGATCTCTGGGGCCAACGTCCTGACTTTC. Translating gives CASSTPGRISGANVLTF. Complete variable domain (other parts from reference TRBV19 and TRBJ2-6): DGGITQSPKYLFRKEGQNVTLSCEQNLNHDAMYWYRQDPGQGLRLIYYSQIVNDFQKGDIAEGYSVSREKKESFPLTVTSAQKNPTAFYLCASSTPGRISGANVLTFGAGSRLTVL.

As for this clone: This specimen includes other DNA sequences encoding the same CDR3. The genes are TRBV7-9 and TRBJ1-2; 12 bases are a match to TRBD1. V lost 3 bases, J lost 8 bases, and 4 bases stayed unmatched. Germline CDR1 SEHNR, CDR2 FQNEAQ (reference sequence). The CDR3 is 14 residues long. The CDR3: CASSLGDRGHGYTF. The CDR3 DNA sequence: TGTGCCAGCAGCTTGGGGGACAGGGGGCACGGCTACACCTTC.

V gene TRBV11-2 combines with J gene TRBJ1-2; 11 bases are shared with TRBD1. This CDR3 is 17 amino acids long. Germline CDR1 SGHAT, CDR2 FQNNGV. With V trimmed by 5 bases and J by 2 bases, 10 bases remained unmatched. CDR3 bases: TGTGCCAGCAGCGTACCACCAGGGGACAGGGGGAACTATGGCTACACCTTC. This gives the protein CASSVPPGDRGNYGYTF.

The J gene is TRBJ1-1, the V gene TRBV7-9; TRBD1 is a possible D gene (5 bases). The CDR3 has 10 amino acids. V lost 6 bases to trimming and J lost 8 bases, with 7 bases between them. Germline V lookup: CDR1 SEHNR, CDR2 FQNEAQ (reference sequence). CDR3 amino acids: CASSSGEAFF. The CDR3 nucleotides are TGTGCCAGCAGTTCAGGGGAAGCTTTCTTT. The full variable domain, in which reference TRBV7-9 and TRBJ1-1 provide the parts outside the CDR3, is DTGVSQNPRHKITKRGQNVTFRCDPISEHNRLYWYRQTLGQGPEFLTYFQNEAQLEKSRLLSDRFSAERPKGSFSTLEIQRTEQGDSAMYLCASSSGEAFFGQGTRLTVV.

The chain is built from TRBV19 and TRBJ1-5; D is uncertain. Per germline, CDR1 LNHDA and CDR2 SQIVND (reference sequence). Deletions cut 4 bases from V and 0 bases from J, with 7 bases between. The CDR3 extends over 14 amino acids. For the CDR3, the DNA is TGTGCCAGTAGTAGGGAGTATAGCAATCAGCCCCAGCATTTT. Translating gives CASSREYSNQPQHF.

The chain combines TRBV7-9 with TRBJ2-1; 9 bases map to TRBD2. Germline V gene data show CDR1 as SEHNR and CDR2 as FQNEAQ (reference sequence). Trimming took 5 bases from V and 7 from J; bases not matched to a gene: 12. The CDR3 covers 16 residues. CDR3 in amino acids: CASSVPPGLATNEQFF. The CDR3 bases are TGTGCCAGCAGCGTTCCCCCCGGACTAGCGACGAATGAGCAGTTCTTC. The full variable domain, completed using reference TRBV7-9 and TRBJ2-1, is DTGVSQNPRHKITKRGQNVTFRCDPISEHNRLYWYRQTLGQGPEFLTYFQNEAQLEKSRLLSDRFSAERPKGSFSTLEIQRTEQGDSAMYLCASSVPPGLATNEQFFGPGTRLTVL.

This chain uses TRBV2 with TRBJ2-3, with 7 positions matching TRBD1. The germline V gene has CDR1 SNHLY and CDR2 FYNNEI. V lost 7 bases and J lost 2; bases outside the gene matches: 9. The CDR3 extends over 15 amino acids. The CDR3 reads CASTPGQVITDTQYF. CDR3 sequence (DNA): TGTGCCAGCACCCCCGGACAGGTAATCACAGATACGCAGTATTTT.

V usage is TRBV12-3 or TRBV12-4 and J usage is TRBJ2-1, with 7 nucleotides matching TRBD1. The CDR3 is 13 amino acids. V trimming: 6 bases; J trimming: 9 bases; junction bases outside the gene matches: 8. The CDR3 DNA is TGTGCCAGCAGCGGGTCAGGGGGAAGTGAGCAGTTCTTC. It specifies CASSGSGGSEQFF.

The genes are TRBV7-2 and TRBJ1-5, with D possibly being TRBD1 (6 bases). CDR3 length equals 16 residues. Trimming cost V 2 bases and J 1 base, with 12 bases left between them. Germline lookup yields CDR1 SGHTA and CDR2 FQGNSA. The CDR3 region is CASSLLQGRSNQPQHF. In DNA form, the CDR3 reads TGTGCCAGCAGCTTACTACAGGGAAGGAGCAATCAGCCCCAGCATTTT.

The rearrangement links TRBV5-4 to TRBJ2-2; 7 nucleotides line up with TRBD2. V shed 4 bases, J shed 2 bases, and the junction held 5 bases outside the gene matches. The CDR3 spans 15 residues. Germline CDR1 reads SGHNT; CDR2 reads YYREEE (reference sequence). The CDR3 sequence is CASSVTSPNTGELFF. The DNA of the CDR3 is TGTGCCAGCAGCGTGACTAGCCCCAACACCGGGGAGCTGTTTTTT.

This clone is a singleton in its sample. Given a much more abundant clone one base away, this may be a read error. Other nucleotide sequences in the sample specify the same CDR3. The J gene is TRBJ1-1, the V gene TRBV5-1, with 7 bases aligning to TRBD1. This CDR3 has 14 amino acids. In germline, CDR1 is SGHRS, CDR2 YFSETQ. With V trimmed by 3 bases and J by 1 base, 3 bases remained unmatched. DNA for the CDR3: TGCGCCAGCAGCTGGGGACAGCCGAACACTGAAGCTTTCTTT. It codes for CASSWGQPNTEAFF.

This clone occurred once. The CDR3 here is CASSQDRDYGYTF. CDR3 sequence (DNA): TGTGCCAGCAGCCAAGATCGGGACTATGGCTACACCTTC. J is TRBJ1-2 and V is TRBV3-1 (or the pseudogene TRBV3-2); D call uncertain. The germline gives CDR1 LGHDT, CDR2 YNNKEL (reference sequence). There are 13 residues in the CDR3. V was pared by 0 bases and J by 3 bases, with 5 bases between.

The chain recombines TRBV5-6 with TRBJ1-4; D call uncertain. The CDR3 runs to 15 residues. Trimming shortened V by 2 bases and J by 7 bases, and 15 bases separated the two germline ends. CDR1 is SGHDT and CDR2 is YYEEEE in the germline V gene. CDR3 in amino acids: CASSFSTTMGEKLFF. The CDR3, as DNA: TGTGCCAGCAGCTTTTCGACAACAATGGGTGAAAAACTGTTTTTT.

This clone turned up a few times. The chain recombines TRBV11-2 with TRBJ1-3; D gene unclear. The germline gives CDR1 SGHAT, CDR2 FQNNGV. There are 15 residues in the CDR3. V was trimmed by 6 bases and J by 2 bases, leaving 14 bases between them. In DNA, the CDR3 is TGTGCCAGCAGAGCCTGGTGGGAGGCTGGAAACACCATATATTTT. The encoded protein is CASRAWWEAGNTIYF.

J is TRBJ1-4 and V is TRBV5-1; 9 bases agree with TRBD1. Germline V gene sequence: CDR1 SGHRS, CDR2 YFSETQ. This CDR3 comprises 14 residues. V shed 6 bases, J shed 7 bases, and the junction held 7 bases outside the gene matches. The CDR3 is CASTLTGGSEKLFF. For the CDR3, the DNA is TGCGCCAGCACCCTGACAGGGGGAAGTGAAAAACTGTTTTTT. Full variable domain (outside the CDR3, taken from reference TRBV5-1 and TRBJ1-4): KAGVTQTPRYLIKTRGQQVTLSCSPISGHRSVSWYQQTPGQGLQFLFEYFSETQRNKGNFPGRFSGRQFSNSRSEMNVSTLELGDSALYLCASTLTGGSEKLFFGSGTQLSVL.

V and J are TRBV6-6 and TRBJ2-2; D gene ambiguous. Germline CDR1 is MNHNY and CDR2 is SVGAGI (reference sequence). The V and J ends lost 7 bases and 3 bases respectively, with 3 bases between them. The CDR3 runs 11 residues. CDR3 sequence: CASIDTGELFF. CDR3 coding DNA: TGTGCCAGCATCGACACCGGGGAGCTGTTTTTT.